The present T cell receptor beta chain was sequenced within a study of T cell responses to AZD1222 COVID-19 vaccine. The overall study: Second doses at about 4 or about 12 weeks were pooled.

General study points: Baseline serology detected seropositivity in only 5 to 7 AZD1222 recipients.

On this clone: No antigen is known for it.

The CDR3 has 14 residues. Trimming stripped 7 bases from V and 10 bases from J, with 22 bases between. Germline V gene data show CDR1 as LNHDA and CDR2 as SQIVND (reference sequence). Profiled with immunoSEQ multiplex PCR; TCRdb holds only in-frame clones, not every one. This sample yields more than 70,000 clones, of which nearly 90% are seen a single time; about 1.6% belongs to the top ten. Here the sequenced sample was peripheral blood, taken on day 0 of AZD1222 vaccination. The origin of this receptor is an adult in good health. This chain uses TRBV19 with TRBJ1-2, with D maybe TRBD1 (5 bases). The CDR3 DNA reads as TGTGCCAGTACCACCGGGACGTCCATAGCGGACTACACCTTC. This gives the protein CASTTGTSIADYTF. Full variable domain (rest looked up from reference TRBV19 and TRBJ1-2): DGGITQSPKYLFRKEGQNVTLSCEQNLNHDAMYWYRQDPGQGLRLIYYSQIVNDFQKGDIAEGYSVSREKKESFPLTVTSAQKNPTAFYLCASTTGTSIADYTFGSGTRLTVV.